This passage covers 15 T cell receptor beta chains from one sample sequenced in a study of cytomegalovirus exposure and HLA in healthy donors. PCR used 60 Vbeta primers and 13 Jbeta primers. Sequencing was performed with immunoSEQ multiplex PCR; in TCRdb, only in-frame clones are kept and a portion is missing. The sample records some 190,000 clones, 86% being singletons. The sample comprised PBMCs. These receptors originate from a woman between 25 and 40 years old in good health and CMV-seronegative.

The CDR3 DNA is TGTGCCAGCAGCGTAGCTTCCGGGGGGGAGTATGGTGAGCAGTTCTTC. Translation: CASSVASGGEYGEQFF. The chain uses TRBV9 and TRBJ2-1, with 8 bases identical to TRBD2. The CDR3 spans 16 residues. The V and J ends lost 0 bases and 9 bases, in that order; junction bases with no gene match: 11. Germline V gene lookup returns CDR1 SGDLS and CDR2 YYNGEE. Full variable domain (remainder filled in from reference TRBV9 and TRBJ2-1): DSGVTQTPKHLITATGQRVTLRCSPRSGDLSVYWYQQSLDQGLQFLIQYYNGEERAKGNILERFSAQQFPDLHSELNLSSLELGDSALYFCASSVASGGEYGEQFFGPGTRLTVL.

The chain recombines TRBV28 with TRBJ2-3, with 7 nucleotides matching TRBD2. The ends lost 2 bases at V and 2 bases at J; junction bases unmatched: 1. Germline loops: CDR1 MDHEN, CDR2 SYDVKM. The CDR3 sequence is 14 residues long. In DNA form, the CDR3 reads TGTGCCAGCAGTTTAGCGGGGGTCACAGATACGCAGTATTTT. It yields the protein CASSLAGVTDTQYF. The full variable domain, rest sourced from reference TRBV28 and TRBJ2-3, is DVKVTQSSRYLVKRTGEKVFLECVQDMDHENMFWYRQDPGLGLRLIYFSYDVKMKEKGDIPEGYSVSREKKERFSLILESASTNQTSMYLCASSLAGVTDTQYFGPGTRLTVL.

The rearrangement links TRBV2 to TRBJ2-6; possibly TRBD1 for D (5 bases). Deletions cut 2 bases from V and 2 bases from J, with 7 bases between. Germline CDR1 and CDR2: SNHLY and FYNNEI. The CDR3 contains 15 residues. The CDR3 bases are TGTGCCAGCAGTGAATTAGGGGCTGGGGCCAACGTCCTGACTTTC. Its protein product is CASSELGAGANVLTF.

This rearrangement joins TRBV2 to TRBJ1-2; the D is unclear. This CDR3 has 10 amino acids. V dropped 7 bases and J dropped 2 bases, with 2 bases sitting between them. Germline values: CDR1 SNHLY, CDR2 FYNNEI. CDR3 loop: CASTNYGYTF. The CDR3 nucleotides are TGTGCCAGCACGAACTATGGCTACACCTTC.

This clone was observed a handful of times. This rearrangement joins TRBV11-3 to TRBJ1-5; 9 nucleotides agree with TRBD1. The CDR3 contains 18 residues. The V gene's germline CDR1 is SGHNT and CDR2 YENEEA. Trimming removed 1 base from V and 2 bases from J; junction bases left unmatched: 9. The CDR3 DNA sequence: TGTGCCAGCAGCTTAGCGGTACAGGGGGCGAGGGGCAATCAGCCCCAGCATTTT. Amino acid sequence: CASSLAVQGARGNQPQHF.

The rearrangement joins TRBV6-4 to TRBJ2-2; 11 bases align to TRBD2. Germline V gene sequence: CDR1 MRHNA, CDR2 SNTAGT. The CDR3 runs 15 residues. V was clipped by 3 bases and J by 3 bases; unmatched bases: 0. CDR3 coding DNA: TGTGCCAGCAGTGAACTAGCGGGAGACACCGGGGAGCTGTTTTTT. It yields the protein CASSELAGDTGELFF.

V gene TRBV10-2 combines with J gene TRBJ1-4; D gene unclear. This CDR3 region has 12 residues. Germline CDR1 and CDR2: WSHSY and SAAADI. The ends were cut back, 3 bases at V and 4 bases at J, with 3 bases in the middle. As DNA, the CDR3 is TGCGCCAGCAGTGACGTTAATGAAAAACTGTTTTTT. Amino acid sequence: CASSDVNEKLFF.

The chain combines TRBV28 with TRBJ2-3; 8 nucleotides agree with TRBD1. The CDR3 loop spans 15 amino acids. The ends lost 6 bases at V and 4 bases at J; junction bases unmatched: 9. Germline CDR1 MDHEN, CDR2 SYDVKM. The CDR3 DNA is TGTGCCAGCAGCAAGCAGGGGGCGTTTGCAGATACGCAGTATTTT. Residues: CASSKQGAFADTQYF.

The CDR3 sequence is CAISDASGISYNEQFF. CDR3 nucleotides: TGTGCCATCAGCGATGCTAGCGGGATCTCCTACAATGAGCAGTTCTTC. The chain has TRBV10-3 and TRBJ2-1; 9 nucleotides match TRBD2. This CDR3 has 16 residues. V gave up 6 bases and J gave up 0 bases; unmatched junction bases: 6. In germline, CDR1 is ENHRY, CDR2 SYGVKD.

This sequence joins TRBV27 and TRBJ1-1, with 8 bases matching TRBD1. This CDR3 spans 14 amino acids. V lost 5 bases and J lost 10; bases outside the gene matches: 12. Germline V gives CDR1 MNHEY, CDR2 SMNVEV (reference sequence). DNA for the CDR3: TGTGCCAGCAGTGTGGACAGGGAAGGATATAGAGCTTTCTTT. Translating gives CASSVDREGYRAFF.

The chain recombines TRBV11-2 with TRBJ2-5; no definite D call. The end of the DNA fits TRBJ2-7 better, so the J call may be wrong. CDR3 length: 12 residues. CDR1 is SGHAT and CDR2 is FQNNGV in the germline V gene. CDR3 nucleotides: TGTGCCAGCAGCCCCTCGCCCTACGAGCAGTACTTC. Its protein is CASSPSPYEQYF.

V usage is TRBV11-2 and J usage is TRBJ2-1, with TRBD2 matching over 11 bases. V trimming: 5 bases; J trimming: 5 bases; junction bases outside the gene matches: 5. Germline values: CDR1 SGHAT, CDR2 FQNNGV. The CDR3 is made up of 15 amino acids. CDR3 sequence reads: CASSHRGLADNEQFF. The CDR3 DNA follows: TGTGCCAGCAGCCACAGGGGACTAGCGGACAATGAGCAGTTCTTC. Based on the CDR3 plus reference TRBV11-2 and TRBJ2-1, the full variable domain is EAGVAQSPRYKIIEKRQSVAFWCNPISGHATLYWYQQILGQGPKLLIQFQNNGVVDDSQLPKDRFSAERLKGVDSTLKIQPAKLEDSAVYLCASSHRGLADNEQFFGPGTRLTVL.

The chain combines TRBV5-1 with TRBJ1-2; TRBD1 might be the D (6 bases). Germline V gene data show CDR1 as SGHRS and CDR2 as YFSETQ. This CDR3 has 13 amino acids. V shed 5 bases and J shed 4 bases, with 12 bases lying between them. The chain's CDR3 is CASRNGQLYGYTF. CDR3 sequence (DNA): TGCGCCAGCAGGAACGGACAGCTCTATGGCTACACCTTC.

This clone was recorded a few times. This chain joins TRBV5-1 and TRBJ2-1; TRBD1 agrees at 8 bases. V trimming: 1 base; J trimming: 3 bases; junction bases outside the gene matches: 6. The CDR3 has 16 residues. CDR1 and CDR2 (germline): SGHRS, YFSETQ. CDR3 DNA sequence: TGCGCCAGCAGCTTGTCCCCAGGGGGCGGCTACAATGAGCAGTTCTTC. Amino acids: CASSLSPGGGYNEQFF. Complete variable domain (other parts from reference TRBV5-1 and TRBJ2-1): KAGVTQTPRYLIKTRGQQVTLSCSPISGHRSVSWYQQTPGQGLQFLFEYFSETQRNKGNFPGRFSGRQFSNSRSEMNVSTLELGDSALYLCASSLSPGGGYNEQFFGPGTRLTVL.

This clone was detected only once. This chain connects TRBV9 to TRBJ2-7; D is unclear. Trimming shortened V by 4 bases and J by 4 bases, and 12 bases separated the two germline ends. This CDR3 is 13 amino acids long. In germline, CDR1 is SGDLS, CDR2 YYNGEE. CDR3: CASSPSPSYEQYF. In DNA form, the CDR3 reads TGTGCCAGCAGCCCCTCCCCCAGTTACGAGCAGTACTTC.